This T cell receptor (beta chain) was sequenced for a study of CD8 T cells in Susac syndrome. An amount of RNA that ranged from roughly 0.45 to 1 ug was reverse transcribed with random hexamers. In TCRdb, the immunoSEQ multiplex PCR reads were re-called with MiXCR into one record per CDR3 protein. The sample gives fewer than 300,000 distinct CDR3 sequences, approximately 85% of which show up once; 0.095% to 0.14% is in the top ten. CD8+ and CD4+ T cells circulating in blood were sequenced for TCR beta. The CDR3 spans 13 residues. Germline CDR1 is SEHNR and CDR2 is FQNEAQ (reference sequence). The V end lost 6 bases, the J end lost 1 base, and 10 bases lay between the germline ends.

The sequenced sample was CD8+ T cells from PBMCs. This TCR was sampled from a human donor with multiple sclerosis. The chain employs TRBV7-9 and TRBJ2-7; D is unresolved. CDR3 coding DNA: TGTGCCAGCAGATCGAAGGGATCCTACGAGCAGTACTTC. The encoded protein is CASRSKGSYEQYF.